The entry below gives a single TCR beta chain sequence along with its context. Antigen: not known. This entry comes from a study of monozygotic twins with inflammatory bowel disease. The blood volume drawn from each donor was about 2.5 ml. Study-level findings and limits: No discrimination was achieved between different T cell subtypes. IBD patients, compared with healthy twins, shared fewer clonotypes with others (especially with disease activity).

Eight distinct reactions (per sample) were used to make the cDNA. No DNA is given; TCRdb re-called the 5' RACE reads and lists each CDR3 protein once. The sample's table shows about 380,000 distinct CDR3 sequences. There are 14 residues in the CDR3. CDR1 is MNHNY and CDR2 is SVGAGI in the germline V gene (reference sequence). The source of this sequence is a human donor with ulcerative colitis or Crohn's disease, or a healthy co-twin of an affected twin (not recorded which). The genes are TRBV6-6 and TRBJ2-3; TCRdb reports TRBD1, a call that lacks DNA to check it against. The sequenced material came from blood. The CDR3 loop is CASVGQGAKDTQYF.